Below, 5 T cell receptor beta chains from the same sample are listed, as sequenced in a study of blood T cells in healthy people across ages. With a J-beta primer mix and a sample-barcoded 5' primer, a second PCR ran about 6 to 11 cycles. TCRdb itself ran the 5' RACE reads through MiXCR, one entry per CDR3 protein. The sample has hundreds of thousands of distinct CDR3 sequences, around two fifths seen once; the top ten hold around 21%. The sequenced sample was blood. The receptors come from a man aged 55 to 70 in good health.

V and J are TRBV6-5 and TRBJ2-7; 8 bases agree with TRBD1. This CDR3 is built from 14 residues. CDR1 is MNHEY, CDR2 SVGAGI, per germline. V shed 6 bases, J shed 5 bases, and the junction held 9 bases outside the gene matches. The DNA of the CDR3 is TGTGCCAGCAGATTCGGACAGGGTCGGGACGAGCAGTACTTC. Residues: CASRFGQGRDEQYF.

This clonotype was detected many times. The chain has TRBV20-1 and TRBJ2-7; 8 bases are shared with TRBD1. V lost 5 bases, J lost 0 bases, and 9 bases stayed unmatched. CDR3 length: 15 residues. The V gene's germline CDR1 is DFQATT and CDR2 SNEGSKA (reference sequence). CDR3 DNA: TGCAGTGCTCTCCAACAGACAGGGGCCTCCTACGAGCAGTACTTC. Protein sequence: CSALQQTGASYEQYF.

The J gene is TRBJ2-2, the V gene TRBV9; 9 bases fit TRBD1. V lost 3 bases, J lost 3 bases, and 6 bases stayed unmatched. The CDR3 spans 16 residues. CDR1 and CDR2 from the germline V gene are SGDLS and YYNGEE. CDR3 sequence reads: CASSAAQGAYTGELFF. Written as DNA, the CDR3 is TGTGCCAGCAGCGCTGCACAGGGGGCATACACCGGGGAGCTGTTTTTT.

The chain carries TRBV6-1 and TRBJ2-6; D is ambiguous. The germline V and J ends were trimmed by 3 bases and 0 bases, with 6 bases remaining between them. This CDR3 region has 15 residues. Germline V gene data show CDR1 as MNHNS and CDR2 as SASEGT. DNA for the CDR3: TGTGCCAGCAGTGACAGGTTCTCTGGGGCCAACGTCCTGACTTTC. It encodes CASSDRFSGANVLTF.

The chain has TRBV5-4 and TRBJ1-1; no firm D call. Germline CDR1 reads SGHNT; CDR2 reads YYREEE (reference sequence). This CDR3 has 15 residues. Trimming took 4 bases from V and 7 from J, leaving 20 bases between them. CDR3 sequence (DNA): TGTGCCAGCAGCCCGGATGGGTTCCGCAACTTTGAAGCTTTCTTT. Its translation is CASSPDGFRNFEAFF.